The TCR beta chain under discussion was sequenced for a study of CD8 T cells in Susac syndrome. CD8+ and CD4+ T cells from blood underwent TCR beta sequencing. The study used treatment-naive patients who had stable or active relapsing-remitting disease as multiple sclerosis controls. Negative isolation was applied to CD8+ and CD4+ T cells, and FACS enrichment was applied to TEMRA cells. Reverse transcription of roughly 0.5 to 1 ug RNA was performed with random hexamers. Amplification of TCR beta CDR3 across 54 Vbeta and 13 Jbeta was performed with immunoSEQ multiplex PCR. Via MiXCR, TCRdb re-called the immunoSEQ multiplex PCR reads, giving one row per CDR3 protein. The table has roughly 120,000 distinct CDR3 sequences, 85% to 95% seen once. Germline V gene sequence: CDR1 SGHTA, CDR2 FQGTGA. The length of the CDR3 is 13 residues. V was pared by 5 bases and J by 12 bases, with 12 bases of the junction left unmatched.

This TCR was sampled from a human donor with multiple sclerosis. Sequencing input: CD4+ T cells from PBMCs. The V gene is TRBV7-3, the J gene TRBJ2-7; 8 nucleotides agree with TRBD2. Here the CDR3 reads CASSPGLVGEWYF. CDR3 DNA: TGTGCCAGCAGCCCGGGACTAGTAGGCGAGTGGTACTTC. Together with reference TRBV7-3 and TRBJ2-7, the CDR3 gives the full variable domain: GAGVSQTPSNKVTEKGKYVELRCDPISGHTALYWYRQSLGQGPEFLIYFQGTGAADDSGLPNDRFFAVRPEGSVSTLKIQRTERGDSAVYLCASSPGLVGEWYFGPGTRLTVT.